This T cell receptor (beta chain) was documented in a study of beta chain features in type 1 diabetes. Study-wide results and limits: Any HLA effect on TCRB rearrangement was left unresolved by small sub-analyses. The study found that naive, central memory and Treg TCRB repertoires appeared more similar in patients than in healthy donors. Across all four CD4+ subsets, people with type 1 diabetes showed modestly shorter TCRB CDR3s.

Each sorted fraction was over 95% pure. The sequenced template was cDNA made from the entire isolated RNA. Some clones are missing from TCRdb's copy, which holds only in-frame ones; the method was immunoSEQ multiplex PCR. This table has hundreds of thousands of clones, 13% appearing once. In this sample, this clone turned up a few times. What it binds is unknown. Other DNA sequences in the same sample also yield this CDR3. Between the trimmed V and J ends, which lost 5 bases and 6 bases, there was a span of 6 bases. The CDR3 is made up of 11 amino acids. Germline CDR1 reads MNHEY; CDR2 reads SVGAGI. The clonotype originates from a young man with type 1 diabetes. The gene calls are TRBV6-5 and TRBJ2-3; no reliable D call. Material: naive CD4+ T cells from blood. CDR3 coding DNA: TGTGCCAGCAGTATAGGGGATACGCAGTATTTT. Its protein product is CASSIGDTQYF.